The rows below give T cell receptor beta chains drawn from one sample of a study of molecular identifiers for immune sequencing clone quantification. From the PCR reads, TCRdb called clonotypes with MiXCR, one entry per CDR3 protein. Of 600,000 to 650,000 distinct CDR3 sequences listed, just under 20% are singletons. The sample consisted of naive CD8+ T cells from blood, with Jurkat cell RNA spiked in. The receptors come from a human donor in good health. Some libraries in this study had Jurkat cell RNA spiked in. The CDR3 runs from the conserved cysteine through the conserved F or W. The D gene is left open where the match is weak. The size entry is marked missing in some rows and otherwise reads once, few, many or a size class.

many	TRBD1	TRBV30	15	TRBJ1-1	TGTGCCTGGAGCACCGGGACAGGGGTTTCCACTGAAGCTTTCTTT	CAWSTGTGVSTEAFF
many	NA	TRBV29-1	13	TRBJ1-2	TGCAGCGTTGATTGGGGGCGCGACTATGGCTACACCTTC	CSVDWGRDYGYTF
NA	NA	TRBV4-3	15	TRBJ1-2	TGCGCCAGCAGCCAGTCAGGATCTGCTAACTATGGCTACACCTTC	CASSQSGSANYGYTF
NA	TRBD1	TRBV7-6	17	TRBJ2-2	TGTGCCAGCAGCTCAATCGGTCAGGGGGCGAACACCGGGGAGCTGTTTTTT	CASSSIGQGANTGELFF
NA	NA	TRBV4-3	15	TRBJ2-3	TGCGCCAGCAGCCAATGGCTTAAAAGCACAGATACGCAGTATTTT	CASSQWLKSTDTQYF
many	NA	TRBV11-2	18	TRBJ1-5	TGTGCCAGCAGCTTAGTGGGACAAGCAGGTATTAGCAATCAGCCCCAGCATTTT	CASSLVGQAGISNQPQHF
many	NA	TRBV5-6	12	TRBJ2-1	TGTGCCAGCAGCTTGTTCTACAATGAGCAGTTCTTC	CASSLFYNEQFF
few	TRBD2	TRBV27	14	TRBJ2-7	TGTGCCAGCAGTTCCGGGACTAGCGGGGACGAGCAGTACTTC	CASSSGTSGDEQYF
NA	NA	TRBV5-1	16	TRBJ1-2	TGCGCCAGCAGCGCGCCTGTGGACAGTTCAGACTATGGCTACACCTTC	CASSAPVDSSDYGYTF
many	NA	TRBV28	15	TRBJ1-6	TGTGCCAGCAGTTTGGGCCTTCGGGCTAATTCACCCCTCCACTTT	CASSLGLRANSPLHF
few	NA	TRBV19	13	TRBJ2-4	TGTGCCAGTAGTTCGGGGGGCGATAACATTCAGTACTTC	CASSSGGDNIQYF
many	NA	TRBV6-2/TRBV6-3	17	TRBJ2-3	TGTGCCAGCAGTTACGCCCATTCCAGGGTGGACGGGGATACGCAGTATTTT	CASSYAHSRVDGDTQYF